This T cell receptor beta chain was sequenced for a study of lymphopenia after photon versus proton radiotherapy. Study-level points and caveats: Proton therapy kept repertoires fairly stable, unlike photons, which gained effector/memory cells.

Measured with immunoSEQ multiplex PCR; TCRdb has only the in-frame clones, and not every one. The sample yields some 45,000 clones, over 80% seen once. Concerning this clone: The antigen is undetermined.

Germline V gene lookup returns CDR1 LGHNA and CDR2 YNFKEQ. V lost 4 bases to trimming and J lost 2 bases; unmatched junction nucleotides: 3. The CDR3 is 15 residues long. The receptor was isolated from a woman in her 70s with pancreatic cancer. The sample in question was peripheral blood, obtained from a patient treated with proton-based radiotherapy. The chain joins TRBV4-2 to TRBJ2-5; TRBD2 matches 11 bases. The chain's CDR3 is CASSPGLAEQETQYF. DNA for the CDR3: TGTGCCAGCAGCCCGGGACTAGCGGAACAAGAGACCCAGTACTTC.